This T cell receptor beta chain was identified during a study of shared clonotypes between healthy human individuals. Whole-study context: Per donor, three plates held CD4 naive cells, three held CD4 memory, two held CD8 naive and one held CD8 memory. Study-level results: The study sampled only blood, and tissue repertoires likely differ.

This clone was detected only a few times. Its antigen is undetermined. Naive CD8 cells lacked CD45RO, underwent positive selection for CCR7 and left out terminally differentiated effector memory CD45RA+ cells. The study drew all its donors from Caucasian adults living in Nashville, Tennessee. Trimming at V came to 3 bases and at J to 5 bases, leaving 5 bases not matched to a gene. Germline V CDR1 and CDR2: MGHRA, YSYEKL. The CDR3 contains 15 residues. At the deep level, the assay was run. Repertoires were generated with immunoSEQ multiplex PCR, while TCRdb's copy carries only in-frame clones and drops some. The sample includes over 800,000 clones, roughly 92% of them seen just once.

Input material: naive CD8+ T cells sorted from blood. This chain connects TRBV4-1 to TRBJ1-5, with 9 bases identical to TRBD1. This TCR derives from a man aged 25-40 years in good health. The CDR3 nucleotides read TGCGCCAGCAGCCAGGGACAGGGAAATTATCAGCCCCAGCATTTT. Its protein product is CASSQGQGNYQPQHF.